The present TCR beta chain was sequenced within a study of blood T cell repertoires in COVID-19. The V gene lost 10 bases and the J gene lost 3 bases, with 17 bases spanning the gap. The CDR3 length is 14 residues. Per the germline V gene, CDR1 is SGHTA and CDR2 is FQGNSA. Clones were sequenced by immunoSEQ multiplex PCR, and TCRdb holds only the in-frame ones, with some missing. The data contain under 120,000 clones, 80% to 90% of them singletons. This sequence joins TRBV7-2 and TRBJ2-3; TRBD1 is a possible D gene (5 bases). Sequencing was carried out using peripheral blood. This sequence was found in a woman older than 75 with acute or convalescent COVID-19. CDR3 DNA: TGTGCCACCCGCGGACAACGTATTACAGATACGCAGTATTTT. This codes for CATRGQRITDTQYF.